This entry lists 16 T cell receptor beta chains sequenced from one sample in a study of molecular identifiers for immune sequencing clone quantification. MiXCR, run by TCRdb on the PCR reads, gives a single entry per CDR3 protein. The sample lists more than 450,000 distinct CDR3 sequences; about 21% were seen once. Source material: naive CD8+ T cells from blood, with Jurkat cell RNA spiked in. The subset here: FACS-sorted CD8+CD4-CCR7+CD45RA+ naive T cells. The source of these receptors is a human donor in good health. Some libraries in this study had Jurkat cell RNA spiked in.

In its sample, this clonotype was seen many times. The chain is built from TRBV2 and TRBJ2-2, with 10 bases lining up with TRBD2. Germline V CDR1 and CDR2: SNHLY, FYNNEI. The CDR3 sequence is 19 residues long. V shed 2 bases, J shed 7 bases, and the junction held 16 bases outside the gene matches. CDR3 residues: CASSEIGGLAGEWGGELFF. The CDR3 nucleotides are TGTGCCAGCAGTGAAATAGGCGGGCTAGCGGGAGAATGGGGCGGGGAGCTGTTTTTT.

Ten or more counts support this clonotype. CDR3 nucleotides: TGTGCCAGCAGCTCCCCCCTTGTGCGGGGGGGCTACAATGAGCAGTTCTTC. Translation: CASSSPLVRGGYNEQFF. The chain has TRBV11-2 and TRBJ2-1, with 9 bases identical to TRBD2. CDR1 and CDR2 from the germline V gene are SGHAT and FQNNGV. Trimming removed 4 bases from V and 3 bases from J; junction bases left unmatched: 10. CDR3 length: 17 residues.

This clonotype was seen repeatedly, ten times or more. The CDR3 DNA reads TGCGCCAGCAGCAAGGACGGGAACACCGGGGAGCTGTTTTTT. Translating gives CASSKDGNTGELFF. The chain recombines TRBV5-1 with TRBJ2-2; D unclear. This CDR3 region has 14 residues. Deletions cut 4 bases from V and 1 base from J, with 8 bases between. The germline gives CDR1 SGHRS, CDR2 YFSETQ.

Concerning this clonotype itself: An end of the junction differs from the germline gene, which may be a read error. The CDR3 bases are TGTCCCAGCAGCTCCGGTTCCGGTGGGTGCGAGCAGTACTTC. Encoded protein: CPSSSGSGGCEQYF. The chain combines TRBV7-6 with TRBJ2-7; D is undetermined. Per the germline V gene, CDR1 is SGHVS and CDR2 is FNYEAQ. The CDR3 contains 14 residues.

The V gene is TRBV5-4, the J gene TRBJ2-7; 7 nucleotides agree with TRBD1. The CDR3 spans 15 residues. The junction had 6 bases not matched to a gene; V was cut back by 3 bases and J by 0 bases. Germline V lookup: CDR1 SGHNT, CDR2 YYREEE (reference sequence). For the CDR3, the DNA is TGTGCCAGCAGCTCCCGGGACAGCCTCTCCTACGAGCAGTACTTC. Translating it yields CASSSRDSLSYEQYF.

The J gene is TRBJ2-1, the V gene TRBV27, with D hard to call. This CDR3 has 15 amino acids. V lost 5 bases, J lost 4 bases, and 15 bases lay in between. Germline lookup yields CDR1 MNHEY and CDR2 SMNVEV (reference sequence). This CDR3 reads CASSPPPHPYNEQFF. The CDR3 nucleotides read TGTGCCAGCAGTCCCCCCCCCCATCCTTACAATGAGCAGTTCTTC.

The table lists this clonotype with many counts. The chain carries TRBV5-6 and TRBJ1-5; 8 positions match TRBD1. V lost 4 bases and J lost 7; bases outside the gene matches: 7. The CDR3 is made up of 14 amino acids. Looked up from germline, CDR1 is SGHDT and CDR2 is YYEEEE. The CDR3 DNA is TGTGCCAGCAGCGTAGGACAGGGAGGACAGCCCCAGCATTTT. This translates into CASSVGQGGQPQHF.

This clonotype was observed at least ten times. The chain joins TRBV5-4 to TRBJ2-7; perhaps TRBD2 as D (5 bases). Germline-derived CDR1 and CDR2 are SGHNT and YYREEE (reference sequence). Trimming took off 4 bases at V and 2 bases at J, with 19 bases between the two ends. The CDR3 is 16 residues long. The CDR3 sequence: CASSPGRGGGTYEQYF. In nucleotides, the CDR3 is TGTGCCAGCAGCCCGGGCCGCGGCGGAGGAACCTACGAGCAGTACTTC. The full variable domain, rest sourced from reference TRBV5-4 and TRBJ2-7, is ETGVTQSPTHLIKTRGQQVTLRCSSQSGHNTVSWYQQALGQGPQFIFQYYREEENGRGNFPPRFSGLQFPNYSSELNVNALELDDSALYLCASSPGRGGGTYEQYFGPGTRLTVT.

The CDR3 nucleotides read TGTGCCAGCAGCCCGACAGCCGACTATGGCTACACCTTC. This translates into CASSPTADYGYTF. V usage is TRBV6-5 and J usage is TRBJ1-2, with D possibly TRBD1 on 5 matching bases. CDR1 and CDR2 (germline): MNHEY, SVGAGI. CDR3 length: 13 residues. V shed 6 bases and J shed 3 bases, with 11 bases lying between them.

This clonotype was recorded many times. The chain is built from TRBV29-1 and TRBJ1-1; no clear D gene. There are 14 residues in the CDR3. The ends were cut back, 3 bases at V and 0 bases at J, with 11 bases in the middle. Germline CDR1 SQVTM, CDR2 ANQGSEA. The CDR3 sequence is CSVDPGSMNTEAFF. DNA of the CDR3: TGCAGCGTTGATCCAGGATCCATGAACACTGAAGCTTTCTTT.

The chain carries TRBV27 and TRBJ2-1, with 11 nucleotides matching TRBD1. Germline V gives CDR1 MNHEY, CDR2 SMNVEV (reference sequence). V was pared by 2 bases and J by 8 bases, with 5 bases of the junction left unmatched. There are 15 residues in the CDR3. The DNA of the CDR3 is TGTGCCAGCAGTTTAGGGGGACAGGGGGTGTATGAGCAGTTCTTC. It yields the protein CASSLGGQGVYEQFF.

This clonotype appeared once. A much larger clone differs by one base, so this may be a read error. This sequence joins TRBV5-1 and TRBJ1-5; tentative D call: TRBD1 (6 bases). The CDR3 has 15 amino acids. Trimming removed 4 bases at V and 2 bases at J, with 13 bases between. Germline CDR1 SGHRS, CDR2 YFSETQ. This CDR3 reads CASSVSGGRNQPQHF. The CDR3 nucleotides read TGCGCCAGCAGCGTGAGCGGGGGGCGCAATCAGCCCCAGCATTTT.

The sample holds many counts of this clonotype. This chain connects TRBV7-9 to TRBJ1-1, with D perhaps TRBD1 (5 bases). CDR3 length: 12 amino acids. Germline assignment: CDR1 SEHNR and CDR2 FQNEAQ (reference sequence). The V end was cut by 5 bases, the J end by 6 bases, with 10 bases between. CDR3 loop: CASSLGGAEAFF. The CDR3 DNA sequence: TGTGCCAGCAGCCTGGGGGGGGCTGAAGCTTTCTTT.

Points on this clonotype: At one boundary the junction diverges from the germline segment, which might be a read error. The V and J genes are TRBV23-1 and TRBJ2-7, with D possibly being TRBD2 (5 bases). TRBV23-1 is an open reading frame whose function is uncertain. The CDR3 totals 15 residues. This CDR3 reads CASGQCLREVYEQYF. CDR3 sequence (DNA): TGCGCCAGCGGTCAATGCCTGAGGGAAGTGTACGAGCAGTACTTC.

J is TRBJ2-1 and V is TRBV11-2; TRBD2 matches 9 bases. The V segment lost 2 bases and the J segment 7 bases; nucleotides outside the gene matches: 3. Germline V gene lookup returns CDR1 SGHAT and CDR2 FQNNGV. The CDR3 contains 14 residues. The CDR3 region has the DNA TGTGCCAGCAGCTTATCAAGCGGGGGGAATGAGCAGTTCTTC. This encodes CASSLSSGGNEQFF.

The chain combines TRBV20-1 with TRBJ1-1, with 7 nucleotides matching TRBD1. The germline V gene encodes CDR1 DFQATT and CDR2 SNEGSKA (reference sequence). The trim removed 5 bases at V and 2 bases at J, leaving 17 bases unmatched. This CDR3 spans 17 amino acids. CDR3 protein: CSAVIPYFRTGNTEAFF. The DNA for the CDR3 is TGCAGTGCTGTAATTCCGTATTTCCGGACAGGTAACACTGAAGCTTTCTTT.